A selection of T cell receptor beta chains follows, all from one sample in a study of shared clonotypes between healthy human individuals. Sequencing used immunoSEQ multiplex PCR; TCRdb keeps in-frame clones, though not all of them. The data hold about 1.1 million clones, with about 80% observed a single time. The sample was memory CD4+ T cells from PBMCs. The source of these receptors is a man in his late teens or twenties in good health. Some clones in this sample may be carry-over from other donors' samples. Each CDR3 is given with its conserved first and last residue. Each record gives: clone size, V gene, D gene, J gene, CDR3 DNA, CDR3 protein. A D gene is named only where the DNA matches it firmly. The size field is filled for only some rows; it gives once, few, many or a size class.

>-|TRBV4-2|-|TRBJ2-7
TGTGCCAGCAGCCAAGGGAGAGGTGGCGAGCAGTACTTC
CASSQGRGGEQYF
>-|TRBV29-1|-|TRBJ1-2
TGCAGCGTTGAACCCCCGTCCCACTATGGCTACACCTTC
CSVEPPSHYGYTF
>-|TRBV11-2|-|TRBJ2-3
TGTGCCAGCAGCTTAGGCCGGGGGTCAGATACGCAGTATTTT
CASSLGRGSDTQYF
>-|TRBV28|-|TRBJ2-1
TGTGCCAGCAGTTTTTCGGGACTCAATGAGCAGTTCTTC
CASSFSGLNEQFF
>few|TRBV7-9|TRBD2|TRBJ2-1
TGTGCCAGCAGCGGGGTAGCGGGGGCGAGCAGGAATGAGCAGTTCTTC
CASSGVAGASRNEQFF
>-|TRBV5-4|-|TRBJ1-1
TGTGCCAGCAGCCTAGAAGAAAACACTGAAGCTTTCTTT
CASSLEENTEAFF
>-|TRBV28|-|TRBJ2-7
TGTGCCAGCAGTTTTCACGGCGGCTCCTACGAGCAGTACTTC
CASSFHGGSYEQYF
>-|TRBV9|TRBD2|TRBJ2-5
TGTGCCAGCAGCCCTAGCACTAGCGCCGGGGGAGAGACCCAGTACTTC
CASSPSTSAGGETQYF
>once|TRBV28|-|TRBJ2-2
TGTGCCAGCAGTGACCCTCGAGGCGCCGGGGAGCTGTTTTTT
CASSDPRGAGELFF
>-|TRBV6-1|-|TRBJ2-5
TGTGCCAGCACACAGGATCTGGGGGAGACCCAGTACTTC
CASTQDLGETQYF